Sequencing of this TCR beta chain was carried out in a study of CD8+ T cells in alopecia areata. Background on the study: The drug, oral tofacitinib, was given to treated patients at 5 to 10 mg twice daily.

The treatment here: oral pan-JAK inhibitor, 5-10 mg twice daily. Individuals with alopecia areata gave both lesional scalp punch biopsies and peripheral blood for collection. CD4+ and CD8+ T cells were sorted from PBMCs. This clone was seen only a few times. Extracted from the samples, RNA was reverse transcribed into cDNA to serve as the sequencing template. Sequencing was performed with immunoSEQ multiplex PCR; in TCRdb, only in-frame clones are kept and a portion is missing. The data show 200,000 to 250,000 clones, roughly three fifths seen once. Specimen: CD4+ T cells sorted from blood, collected at approximately week 42, from a patient treated with tofacitinib. The receptor comes from a human donor with alopecia areata.

CDR3 amino acids: CSVEGDREGYTF. The CDR3 region has the DNA TGCAGCGTTGAAGGGGACAGGGAGGGCTACACCTTC. The V gene is TRBV29-1, the J gene TRBJ1-2; TRBD1 matches 9 bases. V shed 1 base, J shed 8 bases, and the junction held 2 bases outside the gene matches. This CDR3 is built from 12 residues. The germline gives CDR1 SQVTM, CDR2 ANQGSEA.